A selection of T cell receptor beta chains follows, all from one sample in a study of shared T cell receptors in the human thymus. Sequencing used immunoSEQ multiplex PCR; TCRdb keeps in-frame clones, though not all of them. The data hold just under 550,000 clones, with around 82% observed a single time. In addition, the sample was reused for a study of human thymus T cells.

The source material was thymocytes. These receptors all stem from a boy under two years old with a congenital heart defect. Both conserved end residues are part of each CDR3. D genes are given only for firm matches. Clone size is shown for a subset of rows, as once, few, many or a class of expanded clone.

abundance,v_gene,d_gene,j_gene,CDR3nt,CDR3aa
.,TRBV20-1,.,TRBJ2-1,TGCAGTGCTAATTTAGCGCAGGAGCAGTTCTTC,CSANLAQEQFF
.,TRBV7-8,TRBD1,TRBJ1-2,TGTGCCAGCAGCTTAGGGGACAGGGGGCCTGGCTACACCTTC,CASSLGDRGPGYTF
few,TRBV4-3,.,TRBJ2-5,TGCGCCAGCAGCCAAGATCCAGAAGAGACCCAGTACTTC,CASSQDPEETQYF
few,TRBV4-3,.,TRBJ2-1,TGCGCCAGCAGCCAAGAGGCGGGTGGTTACAATGAGCAGTTCTTC,CASSQEAGGYNEQFF
.,TRBV29-1,.,TRBJ2-1,TGCAGCGTTGCAGAATCAGGTACCTACAATGAGCAGTTCTTC,CSVAESGTYNEQFF
.,TRBV4-1,TRBD1,TRBJ1-1,TGCGCCAGCAGCCGATTACAGGGGTTGACTGAAGCTTTCTTT,CASSRLQGLTEAFF
.,TRBV29-1,TRBD2,TRBJ2-1,TGCAGCGTTGTGGGACTAGCGGGATACAATGAGCAGTTCTTC,CSVVGLAGYNEQFF
.,TRBV6-1,.,TRBJ2-7,TGTGCCAGCAGCCGGGACAACTACGAGCAGTACTTC,CASSRDNYEQYF
.,TRBV18,.,TRBJ1-5,TGTGCCAGCTCACCACCGGGGCGAATCCATCAGCCCCAGCATTTT,CASSPPGRIHQPQHF
.,TRBV7-9,TRBD1,TRBJ2-7,TGTGCCAGCAGCTCACGTGGGACAGATTCCTACGAGCAGTACTTC,CASSSRGTDSYEQYF
few,TRBV5-4,TRBD1,TRBJ1-4,TGTGCCAGCAGCTTGTCGGGACAGGGGATGGTGGGTGAAAAACTGTTTTTT,CASSLSGQGMVGEKLFF
.,TRBV20-1,.,TRBJ1-2,TGCAGTGCTAGATTGGGCCGGGGCTACACCTTC,CSARLGRGYTF
.,TRBV14,TRBD2,TRBJ2-5,TGTGCCAGCAGCCGCGGGGGGCGCATGGAGACCCAGTACTTC,CASSRGGRMETQYF
.,TRBV11-1,TRBD1,TRBJ2-7,TGTGCCAGCAGCCCCTACGGTCCGACAGGGTTGGGCGAGCAGTACTTC,CASSPYGPTGLGEQYF
.,TRBV7-9,.,TRBJ2-1,TGTGCCAGCAGCTTAGCGGCCGGGGAAAATGAGCAGTTCTTC,CASSLAAGENEQFF
once,TRBV7-9,TRBD1,TRBJ2-7,TGTGCCAGCAGCCCGGGACAGGCCTCCTACGAGCAGTACTTC,CASSPGQASYEQYF
.,TRBV5-4,TRBD1,TRBJ2-1,TGTGCCAGCACCAATACCGGGACAGGGGTAGTCAATGAGCAGTTCTTC,CASTNTGTGVVNEQFF